This entry features one T cell receptor beta chain sequence. Trimming shortened V by 5 bases and J by 3 bases, and 11 bases separated the two germline ends. CDR3 length: 14 residues. Germline V CDR1 and CDR2: LNHDA, SQIVND (reference sequence). The data were obtained in a study of blood T cell repertoires in COVID-19. Overall study: The origin of the acute and convalescent COVID-19 samples was the United States, Italy and Spain.

Sequencing was performed with immunoSEQ multiplex PCR; in TCRdb, only in-frame clones are kept and a portion is missing. The repertoire holds around 220,000 clones, with around 75% as singletons. The source is a human donor in a cohort sampled during active COVID-19. The source material was peripheral blood. The V call is TRBV19, the J call TRBJ1-5, with D perhaps matching TRBD1 (6 bases). Here the CDR3 DNA reads TGTGCCAGTAGTGTCAGGGGCCCCAATCAGCCCCAGCATTTT. Its protein is CASSVRGPNQPQHF.